The T cell receptor (beta chain) under discussion was sequenced for a study of spatial heterogeneity in lung cancer. Across the study: The average count in raw reads for each unique TCR and UMI combination exceeded eight appearances. The study's findings and limits: Higher tumor mutation counts went along with higher counts of expanded intratumoral alpha and beta TCRs.

The time point denotes: sample taken at primary tumor resection. Samples came from approximately 65 TRACERx patients with untreated early-stage lung cancer. The sequenced material consisted of unsorted whole RNA from tumor, nontumor lung or frozen PBMC. The sample holds a few counts of this clonotype. Its target is unknown. This CDR3 comprises 13 residues. V shed 1 base and J shed 1 base, with 4 bases lying between them. Germline assignment: CDR1 MNHEY and CDR2 SVGEGT. Via MiXCR, TCRdb re-called the 5' RACE reads, giving one row per CDR3 protein. The table lists around 4,000 distinct CDR3 sequences, less than 8.5% of them singletons.

Specimen: lung tumor tissue, collected at surgery. This chain links TRBV6-2 or TRBV6-3 with TRBJ1-1; no firm D call. The source of this sequence is a male donor with early-stage non-small cell lung cancer. The CDR3 bases are TGTGCCAGCAGTTACTACGGGAACACTGAAGCTTTCTTT. Translated: CASSYYGNTEAFF.